This record concerns one TCR beta chain sequence. The antigen remains unidentified. The sample is drawn from a study of CD8 T cells in Susac syndrome. Study-wide results and limits: The study admitted that it had a relatively small number of individuals in its TCR sequencing and HLA analysis.

After extraction with the RNeasy kit, about 0.5 to 1 ug of the RNA was reverse transcribed using random hexamers. TCRdb re-called the immunoSEQ multiplex PCR reads with MiXCR, one entry per CDR3 protein. The sample has about 400,000 distinct CDR3 sequences, approximately 85% seen once. V shed 4 bases and J 5 bases; nucleotides not matched to a gene: 5. CDR1 is SGHDN and CDR2 is FVKESK in the germline V gene. The CDR3 sequence is 15 residues long. This TCR came from a human donor with multiple sclerosis. J is TRBJ2-3 and V is TRBV14; TRBD2 agrees at 11 bases. Sequencing was done on a sample of CD8+ T cells from PBMCs. The CDR3 nucleotides are TGTGCCAGCAGCCCACTAGCGGGGGTACAAGATACGCAGTATTTT. It is translated as CASSPLAGVQDTQYF.